One and the same sample provided the 15 T cell receptor beta chains below, sequenced in a study of neurological immune-mediated disorders. MiXCR, applied by TCRdb to the 5' RACE reads, yields one record per CDR3 protein. In the table there are about 28,000 distinct CDR3 sequences, 9% to 13% of which are singletons. The sample comprised PBMCs. Receptors originate from a woman aged 60-75 years in good health.

The table lists this clonotype with many counts. V and J are TRBV6-1 and TRBJ2-3, with D hard to call. The CDR3 runs to 17 residues. Per the germline V gene, CDR1 is MNHNS and CDR2 is SASEGT. V was clipped by 0 bases and J by 5 bases, with 18 bases between them. The CDR3, as DNA: TGTGCCAGCAGTGAAGCTGAAAGGTTGGCCCTGCGAGATACGCAGTATTTT. It encodes CASSEAERLALRDTQYF.

At least ten counts were recorded for this clonotype. The J gene is TRBJ2-1, the V gene TRBV7-3, with a possible D match to TRBD2 (6 bases). CDR3 length: 13 residues. Germline assignment: CDR1 SGHTA and CDR2 FQGTGA. Trimming removed 3 bases at V and 7 bases at J, with 10 bases between. The chain's CDR3 is CASSFGRENEQFF. The CDR3 coding sequence is TGTGCCAGCAGCTTCGGGAGAGAGAATGAGCAGTTCTTC.

Ten or more counts support this clonotype. The rearrangement links TRBV5-1 to TRBJ2-3; D not resolved. The CDR3 has 12 residues. The V end was cut by 1 base, the J end by 6 bases, with 6 bases between. In germline, CDR1 is SGHRS, CDR2 YFSETQ. CDR3 protein: CASSLIKDTQYF. The CDR3 region has the DNA TGCGCCAGCAGCTTGATCAAGGATACGCAGTATTTT.

This clonotype was counted ten times or more. The chain is built from TRBV20-1 and TRBJ2-1, with 7 nucleotides matching TRBD1. J was trimmed by 0 bases and V by 7 bases; bases with no gene match: 3. This CDR3 is 13 amino acids long. Germline V gives CDR1 DFQATT, CDR2 SNEGSKA (reference sequence). The CDR3 nucleotides read TGCAGTGGTACAGGGGACTCCTACAATGAGCAGTTCTTC. This codes for CSGTGDSYNEQFF.

This clonotype has a count of ten or more. The rearrangement uses TRBV20-1 and TRBJ2-4; 12 nucleotides line up with TRBD2. There are 18 residues in the CDR3. Trimming at V came to 0 bases and at J to 9 bases, leaving 15 bases not matched to a gene. CDR1 is DFQATT and CDR2 is SNEGSKA in the germline V gene (reference sequence). The CDR3 nucleotides are TGCAGTGCTAGAGATCGGCTAGCGGGGGGGGGACTCCAGGGCATTCAGTACTTC. The encoded protein is CSARDRLAGGGLQGIQYF.

This clonotype was detected ten times or more. J is TRBJ2-5 and V is TRBV7-3; no firm D call. Per germline, CDR1 SGHTA and CDR2 FQGTGA. The CDR3 is made up of 13 amino acids. V lost 4 bases and J lost 0, with 6 bases in between. CDR3 DNA: TGTGCCAGCAGCTCCGCGTACCAAGAGACCCAGTACTTC. Protein product: CASSSAYQETQYF. The variable domain in full, with the rest retrieved from reference TRBV7-3 and TRBJ2-5, is GAGVSQTPSNKVTEKGKYVELRCDPISGHTALYWYRQSLGQGPEFLIYFQGTGAADDSGLPNDRFFAVRPEGSVSTLKIQRTERGDSAVYLCASSSAYQETQYFGPGTRLLVL.

This clonotype has a count of ten or more. This may arise from a read error, as a much more abundant clone is one base away. CDR3 coding DNA: TGCAGTGCTCCTTCCGGGACTAGCGGGGGATCACAAGATACGCAGTATTTT. Its translation: CSAPSGTSGGSQDTQYF. The gene calls are TRBV20-1 and TRBJ2-3; TRBD2 matches 14 bases. CDR3 length: 17 residues. CDR1 and CDR2 from the germline V gene are DFQATT and SNEGSKA (reference sequence). Unmatched junction bases numbered 12, after V lost 5 bases and J lost 5 bases.

In this sample, this clonotype turned up many times. The gene calls are TRBV7-9 and TRBJ1-5; 7 nucleotides match TRBD1. From germline, CDR1 is SEHNR and CDR2 FQNEAQ (reference sequence). V lost 1 base and J lost 5; bases outside the gene matches: 5. The CDR3 runs to 15 residues. CDR3 region: CASSLVGTVHQPQHF. In DNA, the CDR3 is TGTGCCAGCAGCTTAGTGGGGACAGTTCATCAGCCCCAGCATTTT.

This clonotype came up many times. V and J are TRBV5-4 and TRBJ1-3; no clear D gene. Germline assignment: CDR1 SGHNT and CDR2 YYREEE (reference sequence). The CDR3 totals 15 residues. The V gene lost 7 bases and the J gene lost 0 bases, with 14 bases spanning the gap. In DNA form, the CDR3 reads TGTGCCAGCTATATGACGGGTCTCTCTGGAAACACCATATATTTT. Protein: CASYMTGLSGNTIYF.

Remarks on this clonotype: A much larger clonotype is one base distant, so this may be a read error. The CDR3: CASSFGMCNEQFF. CDR3 DNA sequence: TGTGCCAGCAGCTTCGGGATGTGCAATGAGCAGTTCTTC. The chain combines TRBV7-2 with TRBJ2-1; tentative D call: TRBD2 (5 bases). V lost 3 bases to trimming and J lost 6 bases, with 9 bases between them. Germline assignment: CDR1 SGHTA and CDR2 FQGNSA. This CDR3 contains 13 residues.

This clonotype was counted at least ten times. V usage is TRBV29-1 and J usage is TRBJ1-3; weak D call: TRBD1 (5 bases). V lost 6 bases, J lost 0 bases, and 12 bases lay in between. This CDR3 has 14 residues. CDR1 is SQVTM and CDR2 is ANQGSEA in the germline V gene. CDR3 amino acids: CSVAGTLSGNTIYF. The CDR3 DNA reads TGCAGCGTCGCCGGGACTCTCTCTGGAAACACCATATATTTT. Variable domain in full (rest from reference TRBV29-1 and TRBJ1-3): SAVISQKPSRDICQRGTSLTIQCQVDSQVTMMFWYRQQPGQSLTLIATANQGSEATYESGFVIDKFPISRPNLTFSTLTVSNMSPEDSSIYLCSVAGTLSGNTIYFGEGSWLTVV.

Many counts were recorded for this clonotype. This chain uses TRBV4-3 with TRBJ2-7, with 9 bases lining up with TRBD2. Germline lookup yields CDR1 LGHNA and CDR2 YSLEER. CDR3 length: 15 residues. J gave up 2 bases and V 1 base, and 3 bases lay outside the gene matches. In nucleotides, the CDR3 is TGCGCCAGCAGCCAAGTAGCGGGGGCCACCTACGAGCAGTACTTC. This translates into CASSQVAGATYEQYF.

The J gene is TRBJ2-7, the V gene TRBV7-2; possible D gene TRBD2, 5 bases. The V gene's germline CDR1 is SGHTA and CDR2 FQGNSA. The CDR3 runs to 15 residues. Trimming took 1 base from V and 2 from J, leaving 12 bases between them. CDR3: CASSLGGASTYEQYF. The CDR3 DNA is TGTGCCAGCAGCTTAGGGGGAGCATCCACCTACGAGCAGTACTTC.

This clonotype has ten or more counts. The chain couples TRBV6-2 or TRBV6-3 to TRBJ2-7; weak D call: TRBD2 (6 bases). V lost 8 bases and J 0 bases, leaving 11 bases between the germline ends. Germline V lookup: CDR1 MNHEY, CDR2 SVGEGT. The CDR3 loop spans 13 amino acids. In nucleotides, the CDR3 is TGTGCCAGCGGACGGGGGTTCTCCTACGAGCAGTACTTC. This sequence encodes CASGRGFSYEQYF.

To note about this clonotype: This may be a read error, as it is one base from a much larger clone. The rearrangement joins TRBV9 to TRBJ2-2, with D maybe TRBD1 (5 bases). This CDR3 region has 14 residues. Germline CDR1 is SGDLS and CDR2 is YYNGEE. The CDR3 loop is CASSGRQYTWELFF. CDR3 in DNA: TGTGCCAGCAGCGGACGACAGTACACCTGGGAGCTGTTTTTT.